The 19 T cell receptor beta chains presented below share a single source sample, sequenced in a study of blood T cell repertoires in COVID-19. Generated by immunoSEQ multiplex PCR, the TCRdb table keeps only in-frame clones and is missing some. Of around 300,000 clones in the sample, about nine tenths were seen once. Sequenced input: PBMCs or T cells enriched from blood (not recorded which). Every receptor here comes from a woman aged 45-65 years who had recovered from COVID-19.

Written as DNA, the CDR3 is TGTGCCAGCCTAGTGGTGGGAGAGGGAGATGAGCAGTTCTTC. The encoded protein is CASLVVGEGDEQFF. V usage is TRBV7-9 and J usage is TRBJ2-1; the D gene is possibly TRBD2 (5 bases). Germline CDR1 SEHNR, CDR2 FQNEAQ (reference sequence). This CDR3 region has 14 residues. V was trimmed by 8 bases and J by 8 bases, leaving 19 bases between them.

The V and J genes are TRBV19 and TRBJ1-5, with 8 bases identical to TRBD1. CDR1 and CDR2 from the germline V gene are LNHDA and SQIVND (reference sequence). With 8 bases clipped from V and 4 bases from J, the junction kept 4 bases outside the gene matches. The CDR3 consists of 13 residues. The CDR3 is CASANRGNQPQHF. CDR3 sequence (DNA): TGTGCCAGTGCTAACAGGGGGAATCAGCCCCAGCATTTT.

The chain couples TRBV2 to TRBJ2-2; a weak D match, TRBD2 (5 bases). CDR1 and CDR2 from the germline V gene are SNHLY and FYNNEI. The CDR3 sequence is 15 residues long. The V end was cut by 9 bases, the J end by 4 bases, with 18 bases between. CDR3 loop: CASKEGLQSTGELFF. CDR3 nucleotide sequence: TGTGCCAGTAAAGAGGGATTACAAAGCACCGGGGAGCTGTTTTTT.

The rearrangement links TRBV29-1 to TRBJ2-2; a possible D gene is TRBD1 (5 bases). The germline CDR1 and CDR2 sequences are SQVTM and ANQGSEA. This CDR3 region has 16 residues. The germline V and J ends were trimmed by 2 bases and 1 base, with 14 bases remaining between them. CDR3 loop: CSVESGGAVNTGELFF. The CDR3, as DNA: TGCAGCGTTGAAAGTGGTGGGGCGGTGAACACCGGGGAGCTGTTTTTT.

This clone was counted a single time. The CDR3 DNA reads as TGTGCCAGTAGGAAACTAGCGGGAGGCGGCTACGAGCAGTACTTC. It encodes CASRKLAGGGYEQYF. V is TRBV19 and J is TRBJ2-7, with 12 bases aligning to TRBD2. With 6 bases clipped from V and 3 bases from J, the junction kept 6 bases outside the gene matches. This CDR3 contains 15 residues. Germline V gene data show CDR1 as LNHDA and CDR2 as SQIVND (reference sequence). Drawing the rest from reference TRBV19 and TRBJ2-7, the complete variable domain is DGGITQSPKYLFRKEGQNVTLSCEQNLNHDAMYWYRQDPGQGLRLIYYSQIVNDFQKGDIAEGYSVSREKKESFPLTVTSAQKNPTAFYLCASRKLAGGGYEQYFGPGTRLTVT.

This clone appeared a single time. The V call is TRBV20-1, the J call TRBJ1-2; D remains ambiguous. CDR1 is DFQATT, CDR2 SNEGSKA, per germline (reference sequence). Deletions cut 5 bases from V and 8 bases from J, with 12 bases between. The CDR3 totals 11 residues. CDR3 residues: CSARREGGYTF. The CDR3 DNA sequence: TGCAGTGCTCGACGGGAGGGAGGCTACACCTTC.

The V gene is TRBV28, the J gene TRBJ2-4; a possible D gene is TRBD1 (6 bases). This CDR3 spans 15 amino acids. Between the trimmed V and J ends, which lost 2 bases and 3 bases, there was a span of 11 bases. The germline CDR1 and CDR2 sequences are MDHEN and SYDVKM. The CDR3 region is CASSLAGDGKNIQYF. Here the CDR3 DNA reads TGTGCCAGCAGTTTAGCAGGGGATGGCAAAAACATTCAGTACTTC. Full variable domain (outside the CDR3, taken from reference TRBV28 and TRBJ2-4): DVKVTQSSRYLVKRTGEKVFLECVQDMDHENMFWYRQDPGLGLRLIYFSYDVKMKEKGDIPEGYSVSREKKERFSLILESASTNQTSMYLCASSLAGDGKNIQYFGAGTRLSVL.

This chain links TRBV6-2 or TRBV6-3 with TRBJ2-6, with D possibly TRBD2 on 5 matching bases. Germline V CDR1 and CDR2: MNHEY, SVGEGT. Between the trimmed V and J ends, which lost 5 bases and 3 bases, there was a span of 20 bases. The CDR3 covers 18 residues. CDR3 loop: CASSRNGDEGFGANVLTF. The DNA of the CDR3 is TGTGCCAGCAGTCGTAACGGGGATGAGGGATTTGGGGCCAACGTCCTGACTTTC.

The rearrangement uses TRBV28 and TRBJ2-3; D is possibly TRBD1 (6 bases). Trimming removed 5 bases at V and 14 bases at J, with 20 bases between. This CDR3 has 13 amino acids. In germline, CDR1 is MDHEN, CDR2 SYDVKM. The CDR3 loop is CASSPGAGIGSYF. The CDR3 region has the DNA TGTGCCAGCAGTCCAGGGGCCGGGATCGGGTCGTATTTT.

The V and J genes are TRBV15 and TRBJ1-5; a weak D match, TRBD1 (5 bases). In germline, CDR1 is LNHNV, CDR2 YYDKDF (reference sequence). This CDR3 has 18 amino acids. The V gene lost 0 bases and the J gene lost 6 bases, with 21 bases spanning the gap. The CDR3 DNA sequence: TGTGCCACCAGCAGAGATTTGGGAGGGTTCGCCGGGGGTCAGCCCCAGCATTTT. As protein: CATSRDLGGFAGGQPQHF.

The chain uses TRBV19 and TRBJ1-4; TRBD1 agrees at 8 bases. V shed 7 bases and J 5 bases; nucleotides not matched to a gene: 12. The V gene's germline CDR1 is LNHDA and CDR2 SQIVND (reference sequence). The CDR3 runs to 16 residues. The CDR3 sequence: CASTPSSWDRNEKLFF. The CDR3, as DNA: TGTGCCAGTACTCCCTCGAGTTGGGACAGGAATGAAAAACTGTTTTTT. Combining the CDR3 with reference TRBV19 and TRBJ1-4 gives the whole variable domain DGGITQSPKYLFRKEGQNVTLSCEQNLNHDAMYWYRQDPGQGLRLIYYSQIVNDFQKGDIAEGYSVSREKKESFPLTVTSAQKNPTAFYLCASTPSSWDRNEKLFFGSGTQLSVL.

In the case of this clone: The junction shows a germline mismatch at one end, possibly a read error. The chain couples TRBV12-3 or TRBV12-4 to TRBJ2-3, with a weak D call TRBD2 (5 bases). The CDR3 has 13 amino acids. The CDR3 is CASSLAATDTQYF. In DNA, the CDR3 is TGTGCCAGCAGTCTAGCAGCCACAGATACGCAGTATTTT.

The rearrangement uses TRBV5-4 and TRBJ2-1; D is unclear. The germline gives CDR1 SGHNT, CDR2 YYREEE (reference sequence). With 0 bases removed from V and 0 bases from J, the gap between germline ends came to 7 bases. The CDR3 extends over 15 amino acids. CDR3 DNA: TGTGCCAGCAGCTTGGACAGCCGCTCCTACAATGAGCAGTTCTTC. It translates to CASSLDSRSYNEQFF.

The rearrangement links TRBV5-1 to TRBJ1-3; no definite D call. Germline CDR1 reads SGHRS; CDR2 reads YFSETQ. V shed 5 bases and J shed 2 bases, with 8 bases lying between them. CDR3 size: 13 residues. This CDR3 reads CASSYDTGNTIYF. CDR3 nucleotide sequence: TGCGCCAGCAGTTATGACACTGGAAACACCATATATTTT. The whole variable domain, remainder taken from reference TRBV5-1 and TRBJ1-3, is KAGVTQTPRYLIKTRGQQVTLSCSPISGHRSVSWYQQTPGQGLQFLFEYFSETQRNKGNFPGRFSGRQFSNSRSEMNVSTLELGDSALYLCASSYDTGNTIYFGEGSWLTVV.

This chain connects TRBV5-1 to TRBJ1-3; the D is unclear. Germline V gene lookup returns CDR1 SGHRS and CDR2 YFSETQ. V lost 0 bases and J lost 0, with 13 bases in between. The CDR3 sequence is 17 residues long. The CDR3 nucleotides read TGCGCCAGCAGCTTGGGGTCGGGAACTAACTCTGGAAACACCATATATTTT. Protein product: CASSLGSGTNSGNTIYF.

The chain combines TRBV25-1 with TRBJ2-5, with 7 bases lining up with TRBD2. The V segment lost 0 bases and the J segment 5 bases; nucleotides outside the gene matches: 3. The length of the CDR3 is 14 residues. The germline V gene has CDR1 MGHDK and CDR2 SYGVNS. The CDR3 DNA reads TGTGCCAGCAGTGAATACGGGGGGTTGGAGACCCAGTACTTC. It yields the protein CASSEYGGLETQYF.

The chain carries TRBV20-1 and TRBJ2-7; perhaps TRBD2 as D (8 bases). The length of the CDR3 is 17 residues. V was cut by 3 bases and J by 3 bases, with 24 bases left in between. CDR1 is DFQATT and CDR2 is SNEGSKA in the germline V gene (reference sequence). The CDR3 DNA is TGCAGTGCTAGTGAACAGGCGACAGGGACTAGAATCTACGAGCAGTACTTC. It encodes CSASEQATGTRIYEQYF.

The rearrangement joins TRBV7-2 to TRBJ1-1, with TRBD1 as a possible D gene (5 bases). Germline-derived CDR1 and CDR2 are SGHTA and FQGNSA. This CDR3 has 15 amino acids. Trimming cost V 6 bases and J 5 bases, with 19 bases left between them. The CDR3 is CASSRLGMEGTEAFF. The CDR3 DNA follows: TGTGCCAGCAGTCGACTTGGTATGGAGGGGACTGAAGCTTTCTTT.

V usage is TRBV30 and J usage is TRBJ2-7, with 8 bases that match TRBD1. Germline V gene sequence: CDR1 GTSNPN, CDR2 SVGIG (reference sequence). The CDR3 is made up of 12 amino acids. J gave up 3 bases and V 5 bases, and 3 bases lay outside the gene matches. This CDR3 reads CAWSTGDYEQYF. In DNA form, the CDR3 reads TGTGCCTGGTCGACAGGGGACTACGAGCAGTACTTC.